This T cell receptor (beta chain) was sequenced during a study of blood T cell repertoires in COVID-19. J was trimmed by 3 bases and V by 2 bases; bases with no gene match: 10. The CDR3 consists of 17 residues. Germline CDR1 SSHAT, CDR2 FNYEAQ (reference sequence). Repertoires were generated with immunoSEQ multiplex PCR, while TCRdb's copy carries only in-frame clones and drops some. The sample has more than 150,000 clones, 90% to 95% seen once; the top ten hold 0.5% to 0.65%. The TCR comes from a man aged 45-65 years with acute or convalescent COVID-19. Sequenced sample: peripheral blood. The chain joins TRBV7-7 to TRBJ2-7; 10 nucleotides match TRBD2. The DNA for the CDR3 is TGTGCCAGCAGCTTAAAAGCGGGAGGGCCCGGTGGCTACGAGCAGTACTTC. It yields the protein CASSLKAGGPGGYEQYF.